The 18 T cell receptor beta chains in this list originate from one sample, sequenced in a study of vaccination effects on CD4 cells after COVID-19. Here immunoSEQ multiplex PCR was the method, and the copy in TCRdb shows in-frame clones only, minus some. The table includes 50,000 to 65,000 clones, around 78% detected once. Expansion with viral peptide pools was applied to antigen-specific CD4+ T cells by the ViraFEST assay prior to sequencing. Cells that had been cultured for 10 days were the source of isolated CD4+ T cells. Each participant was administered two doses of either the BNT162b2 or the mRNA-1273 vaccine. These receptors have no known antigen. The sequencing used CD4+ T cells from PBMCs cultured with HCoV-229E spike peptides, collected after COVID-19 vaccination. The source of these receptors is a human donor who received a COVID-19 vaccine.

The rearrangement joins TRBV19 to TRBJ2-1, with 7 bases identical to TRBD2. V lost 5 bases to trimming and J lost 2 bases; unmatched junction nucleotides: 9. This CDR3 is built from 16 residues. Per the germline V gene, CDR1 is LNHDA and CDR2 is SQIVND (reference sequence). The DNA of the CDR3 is TGTGCCAGTAGTGCTACTAGCGACCCGACCTACAATGAGCAGTTCTTC. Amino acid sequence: CASSATSDPTYNEQFF.

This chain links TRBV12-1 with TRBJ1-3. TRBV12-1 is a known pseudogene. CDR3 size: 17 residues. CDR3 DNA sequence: TGTGCCAGCAGCTCCAGGGGACTTTTTTACTCTGGAAACACCATATATTTT. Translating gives CASSSRGLFYSGNTIYF.

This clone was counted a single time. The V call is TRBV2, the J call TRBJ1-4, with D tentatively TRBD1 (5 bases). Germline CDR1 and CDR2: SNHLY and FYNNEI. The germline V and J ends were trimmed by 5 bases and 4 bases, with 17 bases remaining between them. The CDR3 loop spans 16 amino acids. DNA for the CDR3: TGTGCCAGCAGTAGGACAACAGGCCCCCTTAATGAAAAACTGTTTTTT. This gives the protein CASSRTTGPLNEKLFF. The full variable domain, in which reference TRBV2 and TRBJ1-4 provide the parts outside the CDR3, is EPEVTQTPSHQVTQMGQEVILRCVPISNHLYFYWYRQILGQKVEFLVSFYNNEISEKSEIFDDQFSVERPDGSNFTLKIRSTKLEDSAMYFCASSRTTGPLNEKLFFGSGTQLSVL.

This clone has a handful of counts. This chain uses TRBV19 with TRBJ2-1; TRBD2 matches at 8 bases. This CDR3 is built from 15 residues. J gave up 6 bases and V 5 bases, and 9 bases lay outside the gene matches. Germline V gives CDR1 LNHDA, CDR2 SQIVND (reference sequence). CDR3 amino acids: CASSVAGPSFNEQFF. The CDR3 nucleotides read TGTGCCAGTAGTGTAGCGGGGCCAAGCTTCAATGAGCAGTTCTTC.

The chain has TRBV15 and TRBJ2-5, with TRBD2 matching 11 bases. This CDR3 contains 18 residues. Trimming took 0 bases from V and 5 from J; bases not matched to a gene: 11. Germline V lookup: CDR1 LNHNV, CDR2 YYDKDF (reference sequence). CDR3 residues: CATSRDLDSGGAGETQYF. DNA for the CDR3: TGTGCCACCAGCAGAGATTTGGATAGCGGGGGGGCCGGGGAGACCCAGTACTTC.

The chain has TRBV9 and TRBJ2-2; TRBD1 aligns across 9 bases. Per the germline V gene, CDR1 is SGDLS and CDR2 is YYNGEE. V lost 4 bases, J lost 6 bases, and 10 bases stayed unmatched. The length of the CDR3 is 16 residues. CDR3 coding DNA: TGTGCCAGCAGCCAGCGGACAGGGGTTTTCGCCGGGGAGCTGTTTTTT. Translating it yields CASSQRTGVFAGELFF. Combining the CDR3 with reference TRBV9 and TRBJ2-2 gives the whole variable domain DSGVTQTPKHLITATGQRVTLRCSPRSGDLSVYWYQQSLDQGLQFLIQYYNGEERAKGNILERFSAQQFPDLHSELNLSSLELGDSALYFCASSQRTGVFAGELFFGEGSRLTVL.

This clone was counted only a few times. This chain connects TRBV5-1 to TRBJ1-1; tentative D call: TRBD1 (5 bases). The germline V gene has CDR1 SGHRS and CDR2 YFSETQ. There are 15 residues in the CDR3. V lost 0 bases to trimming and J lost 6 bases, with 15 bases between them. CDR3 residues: CASSLAAGRASEAFF. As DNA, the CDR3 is TGCGCCAGCAGCTTGGCCGCGGGCAGGGCTTCTGAAGCTTTCTTT.

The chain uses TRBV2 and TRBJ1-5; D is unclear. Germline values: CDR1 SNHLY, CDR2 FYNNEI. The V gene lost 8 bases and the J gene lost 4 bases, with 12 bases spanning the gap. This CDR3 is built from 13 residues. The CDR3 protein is CASLSYRNQPQHF. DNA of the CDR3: TGTGCCAGCCTCTCATACCGAAATCAGCCCCAGCATTTT.

CDR3 sequence reads: CASSLQVRTGELFF. DNA of the CDR3: TGTGCCAGCAGTTTACAGGTCCGCACCGGGGAGCTGTTTTTT. This rearrangement joins TRBV28 to TRBJ2-2, with unresolved D. This CDR3 region has 14 residues. CDR1 is MDHEN, CDR2 SYDVKM, per germline. The germline V and J ends were trimmed by 2 bases and 4 bases, with 8 bases remaining between them.

CDR3 residues: CASSLYAVTLETQYF. CDR3 bases: TGTGCCAGCAGCTTATACGCGGTTACGTTGGAGACCCAGTACTTC. This chain uses TRBV7-2 with TRBJ2-5; unclear D gene. There are 15 residues in the CDR3. The germline gives CDR1 SGHTA, CDR2 FQGNSA. Trimming shortened V by 2 bases and J by 5 bases, and 15 bases separated the two germline ends.

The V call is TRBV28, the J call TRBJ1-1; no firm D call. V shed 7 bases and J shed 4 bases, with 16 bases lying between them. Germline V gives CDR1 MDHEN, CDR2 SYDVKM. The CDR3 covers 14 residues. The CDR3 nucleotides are TGTGCCAGCACCCGGAGGGTATGGGGCACTGAAGCTTTCTTT. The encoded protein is CASTRRVWGTEAFF.

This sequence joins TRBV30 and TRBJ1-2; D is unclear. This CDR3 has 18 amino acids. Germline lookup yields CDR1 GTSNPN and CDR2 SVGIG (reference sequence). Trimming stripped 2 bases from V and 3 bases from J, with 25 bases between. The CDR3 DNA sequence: TGTGCCTGGAGTACCCCTTTGAGGTTACGGGTTCGCGACTATGGCTACACCTTC. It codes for CAWSTPLRLRVRDYGYTF. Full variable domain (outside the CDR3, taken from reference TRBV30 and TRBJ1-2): SQTIHQWPATLVQPVGSPLSLECTVEGTSNPNLYWYRQAAGRGLQLLFYSVGIGQISSEVPQNLSASRPQDRQFILSSKKLLLSDSGFYLCAWSTPLRLRVRDYGYTFGSGTRLTVV.

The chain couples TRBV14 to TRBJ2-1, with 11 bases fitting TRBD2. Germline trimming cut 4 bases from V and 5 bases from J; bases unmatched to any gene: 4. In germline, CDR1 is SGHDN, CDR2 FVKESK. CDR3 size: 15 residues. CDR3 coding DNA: TGTGCCAGCAGCCGGGTACTAGCGGGGGACAATGAGCAGTTCTTC. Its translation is CASSRVLAGDNEQFF.

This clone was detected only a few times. CDR3 residues: CASRLDGDSPLHF. CDR3 in DNA: TGTGCCAGCAGACTCGACGGTGATTCACCCCTCCACTTT. V and J are TRBV5-4 and TRBJ1-6; D call uncertain. Germline V lookup: CDR1 SGHNT, CDR2 YYREEE (reference sequence). V lost 5 bases, J lost 8 bases, and 11 bases lay in between. The CDR3 consists of 13 residues.

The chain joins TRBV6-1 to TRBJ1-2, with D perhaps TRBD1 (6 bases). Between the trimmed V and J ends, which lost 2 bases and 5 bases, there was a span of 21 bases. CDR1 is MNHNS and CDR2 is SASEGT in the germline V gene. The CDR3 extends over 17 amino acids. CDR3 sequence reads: CASSETRAGGRVYGYTF. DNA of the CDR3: TGTGCCAGCAGTGAAACCAGGGCTGGGGGCAGGGTGTATGGCTACACCTTC.

CDR3 amino acids: CASSVSSNYGYTF. The CDR3 bases are TGTGCCAGCAGTGTCAGTTCTAACTATGGCTACACCTTC. The V call is TRBV28, the J call TRBJ1-2, with D uncertain. CDR1 is MDHEN, CDR2 SYDVKM, per germline. V lost 5 bases and J 0 bases, leaving 7 bases between the germline ends. The CDR3 has 13 residues.

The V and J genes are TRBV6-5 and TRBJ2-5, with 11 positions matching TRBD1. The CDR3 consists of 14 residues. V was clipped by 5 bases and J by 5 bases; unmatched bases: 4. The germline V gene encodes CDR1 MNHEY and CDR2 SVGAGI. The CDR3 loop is CASSRDRGSETQYF. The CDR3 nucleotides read TGTGCCAGCAGTAGGGACAGGGGGTCTGAGACCCAGTACTTC.

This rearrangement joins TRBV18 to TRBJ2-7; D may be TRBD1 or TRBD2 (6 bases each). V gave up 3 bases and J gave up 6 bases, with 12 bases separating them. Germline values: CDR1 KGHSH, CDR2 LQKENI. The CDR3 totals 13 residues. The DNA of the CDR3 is TGTGCCAGCTCACCTGGGGGGCTTGGCGAGCAGTACGTC. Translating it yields CASSPGGLGEQYV.